This T cell receptor (beta chain) was captured by sequencing in a study of blood T cell repertoires in COVID-19. Sequenced by immunoSEQ multiplex PCR; TCRdb stores in-frame clones only, minus some. The sample has about 200,000 clones, roughly 84% seen once; the top ten hold 13%. The sequenced sample was peripheral blood. The sequence came from a human donor in a cohort sampled during active COVID-19.

The CDR3 region is CASSSGASYGYTF. The CDR3 DNA reads as TGTGCCAGCAGCTCAGGGGCCTCGTATGGCTACACCTTC. The gene calls are TRBV12-3 or TRBV12-4 and TRBJ1-2, with D possibly being TRBD1 (6 bases). The CDR3 spans 13 residues. Trimming took 6 bases from V and 5 from J, leaving 13 bases between them.